Below, 8 T cell receptor beta chains from the same sample are listed, as sequenced in a study of blood T cell repertoires in COVID-19. The method was immunoSEQ multiplex PCR; TCRdb's version includes in-frame clones alone and lacks a portion of them. The sample has 200,000 to 250,000 clones, 86% seen once; the top ten hold approximately 5.5%. The specimen sequenced was peripheral blood. Receptors were obtained from an elderly woman with COVID-19, enrolled during active disease.

This chain joins TRBV6-2 or TRBV6-3 and TRBJ1-1, with D possibly matching TRBD1 (6 bases). V was pared by 5 bases and J by 6 bases, with 13 bases between. Germline V CDR1 and CDR2: MNHEY, SVGEGT. This CDR3 has 13 amino acids. The CDR3 loop is CASSQIQGAEAFF. The CDR3 region has the DNA TGTGCCAGCAGTCAAATACAGGGCGCTGAAGCTTTCTTT.

The chain recombines TRBV4-1 with TRBJ2-7; D possibly corresponds to TRBD2 (6 bases). CDR1 MGHRA and CDR2 YSYEKL come from the germline V gene. V was clipped by 6 bases and J by 1 base, with 13 bases between them. The CDR3 contains 14 residues. CDR3 sequence: CASRLGGRSYEQYF. In nucleotides, the CDR3 is TGCGCCAGCAGACTGGGGGGTCGATCCTACGAGCAGTACTTC.

This sequence joins TRBV5-1 and TRBJ2-3, with D possibly TRBD1 on 5 matching bases. V lost 2 bases and J 2 bases, leaving 15 bases between the germline ends. The CDR3 is made up of 16 amino acids. Germline V CDR1 and CDR2: SGHRS, YFSETQ. CDR3 region: CASSLAGNTHTDTQYF. The CDR3 bases are TGCGCCAGCAGCTTAGCAGGGAACACACACACAGATACGCAGTATTTT.

V is TRBV5-4 and J is TRBJ1-5; possibly TRBD1 for D (5 bases). Per the germline V gene, CDR1 is SGHNT and CDR2 is YYREEE (reference sequence). The CDR3 is 15 amino acids. The germline V and J ends were trimmed by 0 bases and 6 bases, with 13 bases remaining between them. CDR3 sequence reads: CASSLARVEPQPQHF. In DNA form, the CDR3 reads TGTGCCAGCAGCTTGGCCAGGGTAGAGCCTCAGCCCCAGCATTTT.

This rearrangement joins TRBV4-1 to TRBJ2-3; 10 bases line up with TRBD1. Germline lookup yields CDR1 MGHRA and CDR2 YSYEKL. CDR3 length equals 17 residues. After removal of 0 bases from V and 8 bases from J, the junction contained 11 bases not matched to a gene. The CDR3 loop reads CASSQEWTGGVTSTQYF. DNA for the CDR3: TGCGCCAGCAGCCAAGAGTGGACAGGGGGGGTTACGAGTACGCAGTATTTT.

The V call is TRBV27, the J call TRBJ1-2; no clear D gene. V shed 6 bases and J shed 8 bases, with 19 bases lying between them. Germline assignment: CDR1 MNHEY and CDR2 SMNVEV (reference sequence). CDR3 length: 14 residues. Written as DNA, the CDR3 is TGTGCCAGCAGGACCCTTGGGTCCTTCGGGGGCTACACCTTC. It encodes CASRTLGSFGGYTF.

In its sample, this clone was seen once. V usage is TRBV19 and J usage is TRBJ1-1; weak D call: TRBD1 (5 bases). Germline assignment: CDR1 LNHDA and CDR2 SQIVND (reference sequence). The CDR3 totals 16 residues. The germline V and J ends were trimmed by 8 bases and 0 bases, with 19 bases remaining between them. The CDR3 protein is CASLPAAGQLNTEAFF. The DNA for the CDR3 is TGTGCCAGTCTCCCGGCGGCAGGGCAGTTGAACACTGAAGCTTTCTTT.

The chain carries TRBV7-3 and TRBJ1-1; D is uncertain. CDR1 is SGHTA, CDR2 FQGTGA, per germline. Trimming took off 1 base at V and 0 bases at J, with 9 bases between the two ends. The CDR3 length is 15 residues. The CDR3 sequence is CASSLSRLMNTEAFF. CDR3 nucleotide sequence: TGTGCCAGCAGCTTAAGCAGGCTAATGAACACTGAAGCTTTCTTT.